Below are 8 T cell receptor beta chains sequenced from a single sample in a study of vaccination and CD4 T cells after COVID-19. As for treatment: 10-day PBMC culture with coronavirus spike peptide pools or control peptides (ViraFEST assay). No antigen has been assigned to these receptors. An Oncomine TCR Beta short-read assay was used to sequence the DNA from cultured CD4+ T cells. TCRdb re-called the PCR reads with MiXCR, one entry per CDR3 protein. The sample has 14,000 or so distinct CDR3 sequences, approximately 71% seen once; the top ten hold 18%. Sequenced material: CD4+ T cells from blood, cultured in vitro. The receptors were gathered from a human donor who had recovered from COVID-19.

The V and J genes are TRBV27 and TRBJ1-1; 7 positions match TRBD1. Germline V lookup: CDR1 MNHEY, CDR2 SMNVEV (reference sequence). The CDR3 length is 13 residues. Trimming at V came to 8 bases and at J to 6 bases, leaving 9 bases not matched to a gene. This CDR3 reads CASEPIQGAEAFF. CDR3 coding DNA: TGTGCCAGCGAGCCTATCCAGGGGGCTGAAGCTTTCTTT.

The V gene is TRBV24-1, the J gene TRBJ2-1; 7 bases fit TRBD1. This CDR3 has 12 residues. Trimming removed 9 bases from V and 8 bases from J; junction bases left unmatched: 6. Germline V gene lookup returns CDR1 KGHDR and CDR2 SFDVKD. In DNA, the CDR3 is TGTGCCACCGAGCGACAGGGCGATGAGCAGTTCTTC. Amino acids: CATERQGDEQFF.

CDR3 DNA sequence: TGTGCCAGCAGGTCGACAGGGGGCAATGAGCAGTTCTTC. Its protein product is CASRSTGGNEQFF. The chain couples TRBV6-2 or TRBV6-3 to TRBJ2-1, with 9 nucleotides matching TRBD1. This CDR3 contains 13 residues. V dropped 6 bases and J dropped 6; count of bases not matched to a gene: 3. CDR1 and CDR2 (germline): MNHEY, SVGEGT.

This clonotype was counted only a few times. The chain links TRBV7-2 to TRBJ1-5; 12 nucleotides match TRBD1. Trimming cost V 4 bases and J 7 bases; bases outside gene matches: 5. From germline, CDR1 is SGHTA and CDR2 FQGNSA. The CDR3 consists of 15 residues. For the CDR3, the DNA is TGTGCCAGCAGCTCTGGGACAGGGGGCCGACAGCCCCAGCATTTT. Residues: CASSSGTGGRQPQHF.

The rearrangement joins TRBV6-1 to TRBJ2-7; the D gene is possibly TRBD1 (5 bases). V shed 0 bases and J shed 8 bases, with 11 bases lying between them. The germline gives CDR1 MNHNS, CDR2 SASEGT. The CDR3 length is 13 residues. This CDR3 reads CASSEALAGKQYF. In nucleotides, the CDR3 is TGTGCCAGCAGTGAAGCGCTCGCAGGGAAGCAGTACTTC.

The chain couples TRBV6-4 to TRBJ1-1; D remains ambiguous. The CDR3 contains 13 residues. The germline V and J ends were trimmed by 5 bases and 1 base, with 8 bases remaining between them. CDR1 and CDR2 (germline): MRHNA, SNTAGT. The CDR3 protein is CASSTEGNTEAFF. The CDR3, as DNA: TGTGCCAGCAGTACGGAGGGGAACACTGAAGCTTTCTTT.

The chain combines TRBV7-9 with TRBJ1-4; 7 bases are shared with TRBD1. The CDR3 has 13 amino acids. V lost 5 bases to trimming and J lost 11 bases; unmatched junction nucleotides: 8. CDR1 and CDR2 (germline): SEHNR, FQNEAQ (reference sequence). The CDR3 bases are TGTGCCAGCAGCCTCTCGGGACAGAAGAAACTGTTTTTT. Protein: CASSLSGQKKLFF.

In this sample, this clonotype turned up a few times. This CDR3 reads CSAPRRRQGVSSYNSPLHF. As DNA, the CDR3 is TGCAGTGCCCCTCGCCGGAGACAGGGGGTTAGCTCCTATAATTCACCCCTCCACTTT. V gene TRBV20-1 combines with J gene TRBJ1-6, with 9 bases fitting TRBD1. This CDR3 comprises 19 residues. From germline, CDR1 is DFQATT and CDR2 SNEGSKA (reference sequence). V gave up 6 bases and J gave up 0 bases; unmatched junction bases: 15.